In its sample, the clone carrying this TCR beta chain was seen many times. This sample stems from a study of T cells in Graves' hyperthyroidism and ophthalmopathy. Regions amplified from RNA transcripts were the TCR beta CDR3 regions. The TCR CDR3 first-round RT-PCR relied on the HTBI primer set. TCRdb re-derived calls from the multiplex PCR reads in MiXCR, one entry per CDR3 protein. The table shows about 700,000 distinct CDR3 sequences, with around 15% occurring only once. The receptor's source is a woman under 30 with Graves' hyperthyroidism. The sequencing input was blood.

CDR3 amino acids: CASSLAGAGFYEQYF. The CDR3 DNA sequence: TGCGCCAGCAGCTTGGCAGGGGCAGGTTTCTACGAGCAGTACTTC. The chain combines TRBV5-1 with TRBJ2-7, with D perhaps TRBD1 (6 bases). Deletions cut 0 bases from V and 3 bases from J, with 13 bases between. Germline V CDR1 and CDR2: SGHRS, YFSETQ. This CDR3 region has 15 residues.